The present T cell receptor (beta chain) was sequenced within a study of cytotoxic CD8 clonotypes in ibrutinib-treated CLL. At the level of the study: Enrolment comprised roughly 11 relapsed/refractory and about 16 treatment-naive patients; approximately 18 were IGHV unmutated.

The table came from immunoSEQ multiplex PCR; TCRdb's copy has only in-frame clones and leaves some out. The sample yields roughly 70,000 clones, around 81% seen once. The CDR3 spans 15 residues. Germline loops: CDR1 LGHNA, CDR2 YNFKEQ. V was cut by 0 bases and J by 7 bases, with 12 bases left in between. This sample comprised PBMCs, obtained at disease progression, from a patient treated with ibrutinib. The J gene is TRBJ1-4, the V gene TRBV4-2; tentative D call: TRBD1 (5 bases). This sequence originates from a human donor with chronic lymphocytic leukemia. The chain's CDR3 is CASSQDIGRAEKLFF. Here the CDR3 DNA reads TGTGCCAGCAGCCAAGATATTGGCAGGGCTGAAAAACTGTTTTTT.